Listed below are T cell receptor beta chains from one sample, sequenced in a study of blood T cells in healthy people across ages. Each CDR3 protein is one row after TCRdb ran MiXCR on the 5' RACE reads. The sample yields about 1,500,000 distinct CDR3 sequences, roughly 30% seen once. Specimen: blood. These receptor sequences come from a woman aged 25-40 years in good health. Both conserved end residues are part of each CDR3. D genes are given only for firm matches. Clone sizes are given selectively: once, few, many, or a class where the clone is expanded.

d_call j_call clone_size v_call cdr3_nt cdr3_aa
NA TRBJ2-4 NA TRBV14 TGTGCCAGCAGCCAAAGTCCGGCGGAAAACATTCAGTACTTC CASSQSPAENIQYF
NA TRBJ1-1 few TRBV11-2 TGTGCCAGCAGCTTAGATCTGAGGACTGAAGCTTTCTTT CASSLDLRTEAFF
NA TRBJ2-7 few TRBV5-5 TGTGCCAGCAGCTTGGAGCCCCTACAGGGCTCCTCCTACGAGCAGTACTTC CASSLEPLQGSSYEQYF
NA TRBJ1-2 NA TRBV7-9 TGTGCCAGCAGCTTGCCCCAGGGGCCTGGCTACACCTTC CASSLPQGPGYTF
NA TRBJ2-7 few TRBV21-1 TGTGCCGGCAGCTCTCAACTAGCGGGAGGGCCCTACGAGCAGTACTTC CAGSSQLAGGPYEQYF
TRBD2 TRBJ2-7 NA TRBV10-3 TGTGCCATCAGTGATTCCCTAGCGGGGGGTTACGAGCAGTACTTC CAISDSLAGGYEQYF
TRBD1 TRBJ2-7 once TRBV5-1 TGCGCCAGCAGCCCCATGTCAGGGGGCGAGCAGTACTTC CASSPMSGGEQYF
TRBD2 TRBJ2-7 NA TRBV27 TGTGCCAGCAGTTTCCGAGAATCCGGGACTAGCGGGTTCAATGAGCAGTACTTC CASSFRESGTSGFNEQYF
NA TRBJ2-3 NA TRBV7-9 TGTGCCAGCAGCTTAGACGGGATTACGCAGTATTTT CASSLDGITQYF
NA TRBJ2-3 few TRBV20-1 TGCAGTGCTAGAGTTAGAGGGGGGGCAACAGATACGCAGTATTTT CSARVRGGATDTQYF
TRBD1 TRBJ1-2 NA TRBV11-2 TGTGCCAGCAGCTCACCACGGCGCCCTGGGACAGGCGAATATTCCTCGGGCTATGGCTACACCTTC CASSSPRRPGTGEYSSGYGYTF
NA TRBJ2-4 NA TRBV28 TGTGCCAGCAGTTTCGGCGTGGGGAACATTCAGTACTTC CASSFGVGNIQYF
NA TRBJ2-1 NA TRBV7-6 TGTGCCAGCAGCCACGGGACTGCCGATGAGCAGTTCTTC CASSHGTADEQFF
TRBD2 TRBJ2-1 NA TRBV6-5 TGTGCCAGCAGTTACGCCGCGGGGGGAGCCTACGAGCAGTTCTTC CASSYAAGGAYEQFF
NA TRBJ1-1 once TRBV12-3/TRBV12-4 TGTGCCAGCAGCCCAACAGGGTCGTTAGCTTTCTTT CASSPTGSLAFF
NA TRBJ2-3 many TRBV7-2 TGTGCCAGCAGCTCCTACCCCTTTGGGGGGGCGCTCACAGATACGCAGTATTTT CASSSYPFGGALTDTQYF
TRBD2 TRBJ2-1 many TRBV6-5 TGTGCCAGCAGTCGGACTAGCGGCTTCTACAATGAGCAGTTCTTC CASSRTSGFYNEQFF
NA TRBJ2-7 NA TRBV20-1 TGCAGTGCCTCCCCCGGCCAGACCCCCTACGAGCAGTACTTC CSASPGQTPYEQYF
NA TRBJ1-4 NA TRBV7-9 TGTGCCAGCAGCTTAGGCCGGGACGGGAATGAAAAACTGTTTTTT CASSLGRDGNEKLFF
NA TRBJ2-7 NA TRBV5-1 TGCGCCAGCAGCTTGTTGCTAGACGGATCGTACGAGCAGTACTTC CASSLLLDGSYEQYF
NA TRBJ1-1 many TRBV29-1 TGCAGCGTTGCCACTAACACTGAAGCTTTCTTT CSVATNTEAFF
NA TRBJ1-6 few TRBV12-3/TRBV12-4 TGTGCCAGCAGTTTAGGTGTTAGGACTCTCCACTTT CASSLGVRTLHF
NA TRBJ1-1 NA TRBV28 TGTGCCAGCAGTTTGGGGGGTAGTTCTGAAGCTTTCTTT CASSLGGSSEAFF
TRBD2 TRBJ2-4 NA TRBV20-1 TGCAGTGCTAGACGCGCGGGAGTGGTCAAAAACATTCAGTACTTC CSARRAGVVKNIQYF
TRBD1 TRBJ2-6 once TRBV5-1 TGCGCCAGCAGCATCCCTTCGGGACAGGGGGCCTCTGGGGCCAACGTCCTGACTTTC CASSIPSGQGASGANVLTF
TRBD2 TRBJ2-1 NA TRBV20-1 TGCAGTGCTAGAGATAGCGGGAGAAGGAATGAGCAGTTCTTC CSARDSGRRNEQFF
TRBD1 TRBJ2-1 NA TRBV6-2/TRBV6-3 TGTGCCAGCAGTTACTCTGGCAGGGGGATTTACAATGAGCAGTTCTTC CASSYSGRGIYNEQFF
TRBD1 TRBJ1-4 few TRBV29-1 TGCAGCGTCTTCTCGGACAGGGGAGTCCAGGAAAAACGGTTTTTT CSVFSDRGVQEKRFF
NA TRBJ2-7 NA TRBV5-4 TGTGCCAGCAGCTTGTATGGAGGGACCACTAGCTCATACGAGCAGTATTTC CASSLYGGTTSSYEQYF